This TCR beta chain was observed in a study of blood T cell dynamics during melanoma immunotherapy. Across the whole study: Patients with metastatic melanoma got pembrolizumab or nivolumab-ipilimumab as first-line care. General observations from the study: Whether repertoire-driving clones were melanoma-specific could not be determined. Immune-effector CD8+ cells best matched cell-free DNA CDR3 sequences and were most clonal.

Germline V gene data show CDR1 as LNHDA and CDR2 as SQIVND (reference sequence). The V and J ends lost 4 bases and 4 bases respectively, with 8 bases between them. CDR3 length: 12 amino acids. The time point denotes: pre-treatment baseline. Prior systemic cancer therapy, immunosuppressant use and other active malignancies excluded patients. As to this clone: Its antigen is undetermined.

The data were produced by immunoSEQ multiplex PCR, yet TCRdb's version contains in-frame clones alone and is incomplete. The sample shows some 13,000 clones, just over 90% of them seen only once. Sequencing was performed on effector memory CD8+ T cells from blood, taken from a patient treated with checkpoint blockade. The chain carries TRBV19 and TRBJ2-7; no definite D call. The sequence was collected from a human donor with melanoma. The DNA of the CDR3 is TGTGCCAGTAGTACCCCCGGGTACGAGCAGTACTTC. It encodes CASSTPGYEQYF.